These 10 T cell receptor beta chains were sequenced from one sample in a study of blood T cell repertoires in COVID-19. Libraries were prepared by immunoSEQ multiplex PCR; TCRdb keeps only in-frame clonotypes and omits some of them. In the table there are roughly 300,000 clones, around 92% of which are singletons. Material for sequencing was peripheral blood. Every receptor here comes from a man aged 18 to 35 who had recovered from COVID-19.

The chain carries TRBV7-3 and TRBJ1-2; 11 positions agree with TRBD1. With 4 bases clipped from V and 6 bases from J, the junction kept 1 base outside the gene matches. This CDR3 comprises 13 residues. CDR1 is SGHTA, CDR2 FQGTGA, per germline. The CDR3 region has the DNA TGTGCCAGCAGCTGGACAGGGGGCAATGGCTACACCTTC. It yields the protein CASSWTGGNGYTF.

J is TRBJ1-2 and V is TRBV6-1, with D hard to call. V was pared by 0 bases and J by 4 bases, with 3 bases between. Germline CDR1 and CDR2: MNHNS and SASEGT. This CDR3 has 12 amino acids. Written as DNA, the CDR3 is TGTGCCAGCAGTGAAGCCTTCTATGGCTACACCTTC. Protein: CASSEAFYGYTF.

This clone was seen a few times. The CDR3 region is CASSLLATGTGNTIYF. The DNA for the CDR3 is TGCGCCAGCAGCTTGTTGGCCACAGGGACTGGAAACACCATATATTTT. This sequence joins TRBV5-1 and TRBJ1-3, with a weak D call TRBD1 (6 bases). CDR3 length: 16 amino acids. CDR1 SGHRS and CDR2 YFSETQ come from the germline V gene. V lost 1 base to trimming and J lost 2 bases, with 13 bases between them.

The CDR3 DNA follows: TGTGCCAGCTCACGCGCGACAGGGGTTGTCAACACTGAAGCTTTCTTT. Translation gives CASSRATGVVNTEAFF. The rearrangement joins TRBV18 to TRBJ1-1; 8 bases map to TRBD1. Germline V gene sequence: CDR1 KGHSH, CDR2 LQKENI. The CDR3 runs to 16 residues. Germline trimming cut 4 bases from V and 2 bases from J; bases unmatched to any gene: 9.

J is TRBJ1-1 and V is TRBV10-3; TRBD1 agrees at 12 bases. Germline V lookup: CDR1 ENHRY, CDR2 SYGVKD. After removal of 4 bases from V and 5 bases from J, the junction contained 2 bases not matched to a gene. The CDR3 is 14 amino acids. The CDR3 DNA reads TGTGCCATCAGTGGGGACAGGGGGCGAACTGAAGCTTTCTTT. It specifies CAISGDRGRTEAFF.

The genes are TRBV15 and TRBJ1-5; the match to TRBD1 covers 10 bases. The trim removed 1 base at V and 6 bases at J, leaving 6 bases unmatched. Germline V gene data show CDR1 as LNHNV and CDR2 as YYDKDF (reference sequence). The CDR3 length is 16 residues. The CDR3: CATSRVTGGGIQPQHF. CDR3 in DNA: TGTGCCACCAGCAGAGTGACAGGGGGCGGGATTCAGCCCCAGCATTTT.

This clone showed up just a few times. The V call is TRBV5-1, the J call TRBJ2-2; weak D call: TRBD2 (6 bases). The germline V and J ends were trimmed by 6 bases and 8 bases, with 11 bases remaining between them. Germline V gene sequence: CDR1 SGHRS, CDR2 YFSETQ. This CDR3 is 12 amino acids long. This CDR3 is CASNTGVGELFF. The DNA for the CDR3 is TGCGCCAGCAACACGGGAGTTGGGGAGCTGTTTTTT.

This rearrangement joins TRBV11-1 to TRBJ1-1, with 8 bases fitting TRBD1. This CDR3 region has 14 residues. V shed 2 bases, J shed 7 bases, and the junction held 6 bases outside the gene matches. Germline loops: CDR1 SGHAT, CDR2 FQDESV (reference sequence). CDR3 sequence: CASSLKPGQVEAFF. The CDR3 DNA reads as TGTGCCAGCAGCTTAAAGCCGGGACAGGTTGAAGCTTTCTTT. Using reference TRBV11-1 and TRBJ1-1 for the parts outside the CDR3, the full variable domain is EAEVAQSPRYKITEKSQAVAFWCDPISGHATLYWYRQILGQGPELLVQFQDESVVDDSQLPKDRFSAERLKGVDSTLKIQPAELGDSAMYLCASSLKPGQVEAFFGQGTRLTVV.

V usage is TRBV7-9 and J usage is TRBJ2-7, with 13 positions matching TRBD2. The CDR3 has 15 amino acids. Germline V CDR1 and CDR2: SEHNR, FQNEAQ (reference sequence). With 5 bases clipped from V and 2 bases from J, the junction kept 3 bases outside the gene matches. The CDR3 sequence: CASSPGTSGTYEQYF. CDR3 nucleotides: TGTGCCAGCAGCCCAGGGACTAGCGGGACCTACGAGCAGTACTTC.

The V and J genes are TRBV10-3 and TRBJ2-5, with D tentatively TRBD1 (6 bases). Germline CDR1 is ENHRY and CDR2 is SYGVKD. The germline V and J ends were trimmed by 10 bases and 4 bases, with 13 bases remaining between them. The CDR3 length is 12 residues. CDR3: CATTGPGETQYF. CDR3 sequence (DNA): TGTGCCACGACAGGACCAGGAGAGACCCAGTACTTC.